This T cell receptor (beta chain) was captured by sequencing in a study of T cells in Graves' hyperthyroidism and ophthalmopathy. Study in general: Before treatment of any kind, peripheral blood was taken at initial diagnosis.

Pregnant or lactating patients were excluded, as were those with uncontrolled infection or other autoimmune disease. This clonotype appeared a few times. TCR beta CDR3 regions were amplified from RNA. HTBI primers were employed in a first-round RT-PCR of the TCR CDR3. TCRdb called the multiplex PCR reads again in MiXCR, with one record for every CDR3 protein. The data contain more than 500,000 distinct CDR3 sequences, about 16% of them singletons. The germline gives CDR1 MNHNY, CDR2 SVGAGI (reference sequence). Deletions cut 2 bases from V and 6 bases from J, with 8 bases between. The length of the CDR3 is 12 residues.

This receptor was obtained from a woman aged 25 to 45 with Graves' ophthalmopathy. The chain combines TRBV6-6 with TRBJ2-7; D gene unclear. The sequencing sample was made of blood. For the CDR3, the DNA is TGTGCCAGCAGTTACCCGACCGGCGAGCAGTACTTC. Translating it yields CASSYPTGEQYF.